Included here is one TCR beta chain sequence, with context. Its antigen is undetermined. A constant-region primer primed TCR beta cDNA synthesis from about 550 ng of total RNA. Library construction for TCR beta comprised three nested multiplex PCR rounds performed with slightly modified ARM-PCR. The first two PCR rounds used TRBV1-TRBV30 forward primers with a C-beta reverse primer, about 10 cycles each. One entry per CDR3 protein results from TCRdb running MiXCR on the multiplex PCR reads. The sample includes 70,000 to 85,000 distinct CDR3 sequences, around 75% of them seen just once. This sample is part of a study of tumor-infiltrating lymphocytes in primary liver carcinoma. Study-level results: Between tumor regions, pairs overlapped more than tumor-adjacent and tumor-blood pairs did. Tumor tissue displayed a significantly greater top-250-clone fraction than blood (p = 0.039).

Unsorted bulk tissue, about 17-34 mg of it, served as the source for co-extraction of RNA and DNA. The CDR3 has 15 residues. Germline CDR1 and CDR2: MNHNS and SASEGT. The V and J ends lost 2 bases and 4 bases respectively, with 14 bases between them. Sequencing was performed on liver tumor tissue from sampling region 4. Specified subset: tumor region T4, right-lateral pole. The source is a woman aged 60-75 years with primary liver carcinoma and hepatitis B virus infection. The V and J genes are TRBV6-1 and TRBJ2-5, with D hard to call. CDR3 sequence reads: CASSESAGDRETQYF. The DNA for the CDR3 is TGTGCCAGCAGTGAATCGGCAGGAGATCGAGAGACCCAGTACTTC.